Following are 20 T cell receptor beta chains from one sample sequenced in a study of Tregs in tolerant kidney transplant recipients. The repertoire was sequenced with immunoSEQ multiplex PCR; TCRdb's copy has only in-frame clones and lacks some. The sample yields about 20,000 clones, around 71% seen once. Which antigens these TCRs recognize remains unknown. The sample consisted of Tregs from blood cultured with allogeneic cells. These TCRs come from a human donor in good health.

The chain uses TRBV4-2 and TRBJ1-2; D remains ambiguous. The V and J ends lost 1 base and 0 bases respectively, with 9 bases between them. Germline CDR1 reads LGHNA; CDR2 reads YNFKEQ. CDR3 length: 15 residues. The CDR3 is CASSQVRTSNYGYTF. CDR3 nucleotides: TGTGCCAGCAGCCAAGTTCGGACGTCTAACTATGGCTACACCTTC.

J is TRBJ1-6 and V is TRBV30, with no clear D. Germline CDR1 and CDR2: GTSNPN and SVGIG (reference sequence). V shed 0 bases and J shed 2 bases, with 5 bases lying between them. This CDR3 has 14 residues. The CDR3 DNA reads TGTGCCTGGAGTGTAATTCCCTATAATTCACCCCTCCACTTT. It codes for CAWSVIPYNSPLHF.

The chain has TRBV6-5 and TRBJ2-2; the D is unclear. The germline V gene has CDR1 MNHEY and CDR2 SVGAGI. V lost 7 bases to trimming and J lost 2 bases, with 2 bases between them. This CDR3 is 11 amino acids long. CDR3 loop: CASKNTGELFF. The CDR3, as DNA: TGTGCCAGCAAAAACACCGGGGAGCTGTTTTTT.

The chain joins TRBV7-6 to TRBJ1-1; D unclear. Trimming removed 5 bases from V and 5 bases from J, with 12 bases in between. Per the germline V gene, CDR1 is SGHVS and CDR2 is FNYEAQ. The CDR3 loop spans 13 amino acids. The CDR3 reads CASSPPGGTEAFF. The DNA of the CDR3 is TGTGCCAGCAGCCCACCCGGAGGGACTGAAGCTTTCTTT.

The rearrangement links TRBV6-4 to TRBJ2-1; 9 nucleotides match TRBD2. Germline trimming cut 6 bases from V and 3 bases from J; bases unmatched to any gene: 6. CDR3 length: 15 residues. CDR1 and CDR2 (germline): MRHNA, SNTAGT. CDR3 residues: CASSQELAGYNEQFF. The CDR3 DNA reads TGTGCCAGCAGCCAGGAACTAGCGGGCTACAATGAGCAGTTCTTC.

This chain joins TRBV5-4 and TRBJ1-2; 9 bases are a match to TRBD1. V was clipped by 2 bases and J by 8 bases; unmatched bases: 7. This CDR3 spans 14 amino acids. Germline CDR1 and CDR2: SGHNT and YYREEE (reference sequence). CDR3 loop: CASSLLQGADGYTF. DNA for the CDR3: TGTGCCAGCAGCTTATTACAGGGGGCGGACGGCTACACCTTC.

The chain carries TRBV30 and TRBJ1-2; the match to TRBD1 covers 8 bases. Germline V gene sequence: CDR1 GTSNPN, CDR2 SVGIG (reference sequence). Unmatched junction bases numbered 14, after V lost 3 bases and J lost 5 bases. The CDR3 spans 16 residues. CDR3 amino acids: CAWRSPRTGMGYGYTF. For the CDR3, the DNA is TGTGCCTGGAGGAGCCCCCGGACAGGGATGGGTTATGGCTACACCTTC.

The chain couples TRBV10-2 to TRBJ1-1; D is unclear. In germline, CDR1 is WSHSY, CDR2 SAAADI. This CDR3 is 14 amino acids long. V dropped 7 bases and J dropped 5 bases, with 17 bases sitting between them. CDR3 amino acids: CASTPTGRQTEAFF. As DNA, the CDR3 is TGCGCCAGCACCCCCACTGGCAGGCAGACTGAAGCTTTCTTT.

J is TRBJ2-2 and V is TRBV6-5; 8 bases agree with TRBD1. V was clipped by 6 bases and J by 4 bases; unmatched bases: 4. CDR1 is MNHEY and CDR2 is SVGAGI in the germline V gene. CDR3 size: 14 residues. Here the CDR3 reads CASRGQVGTGELFF. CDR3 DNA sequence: TGTGCCAGCAGGGGACAGGTGGGCACCGGGGAGCTGTTTTTT.

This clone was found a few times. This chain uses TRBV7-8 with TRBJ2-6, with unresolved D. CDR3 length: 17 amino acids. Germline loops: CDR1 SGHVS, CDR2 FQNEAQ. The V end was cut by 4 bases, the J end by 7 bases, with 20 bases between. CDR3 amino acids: CASSSRVGISAANVLTF. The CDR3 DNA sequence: TGTGCCAGCAGCTCGAGAGTGGGCATTTCAGCAGCCAACGTCCTGACTTTC. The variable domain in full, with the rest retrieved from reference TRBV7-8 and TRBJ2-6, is GAGVSQSPRYKVAKRGQDVALRCDPISGHVSLFWYQQALGQGPEFLTYFQNEAQLDKSGLPSDRFFAERPEGSVSTLKIQRTQQEDSAVYLCASSSRVGISAANVLTFGAGSRLTVL.

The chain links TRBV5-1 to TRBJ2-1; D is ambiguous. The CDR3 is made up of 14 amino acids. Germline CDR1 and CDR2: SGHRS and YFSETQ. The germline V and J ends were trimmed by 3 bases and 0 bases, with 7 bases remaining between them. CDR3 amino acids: CASSSQSSYNEQFF. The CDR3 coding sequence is TGCGCCAGCAGCTCGCAAAGCTCCTACAATGAGCAGTTCTTC.

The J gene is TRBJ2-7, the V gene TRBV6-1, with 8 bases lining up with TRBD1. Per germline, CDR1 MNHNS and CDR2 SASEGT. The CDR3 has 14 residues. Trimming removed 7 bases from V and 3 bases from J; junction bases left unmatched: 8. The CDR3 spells CASTVRQGNYEQYF. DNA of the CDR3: TGTGCCAGCACAGTGAGACAGGGGAACTACGAGCAGTACTTC.

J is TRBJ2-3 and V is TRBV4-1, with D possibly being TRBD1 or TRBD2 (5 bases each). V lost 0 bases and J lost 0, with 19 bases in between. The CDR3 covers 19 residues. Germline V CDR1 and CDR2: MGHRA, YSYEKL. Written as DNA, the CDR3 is TGCGCCAGCAGCCAAGATCCCCCGGGGCTGTATTCTAGCACAGATACGCAGTATTTT. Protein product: CASSQDPPGLYSSTDTQYF.

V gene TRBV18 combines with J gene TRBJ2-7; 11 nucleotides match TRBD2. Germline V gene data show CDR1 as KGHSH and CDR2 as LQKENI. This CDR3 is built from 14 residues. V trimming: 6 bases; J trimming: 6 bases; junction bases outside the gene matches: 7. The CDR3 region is CASSLLAGEVEQYF. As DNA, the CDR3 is TGTGCCAGCTCCCTACTAGCGGGAGAAGTCGAGCAGTACTTC.

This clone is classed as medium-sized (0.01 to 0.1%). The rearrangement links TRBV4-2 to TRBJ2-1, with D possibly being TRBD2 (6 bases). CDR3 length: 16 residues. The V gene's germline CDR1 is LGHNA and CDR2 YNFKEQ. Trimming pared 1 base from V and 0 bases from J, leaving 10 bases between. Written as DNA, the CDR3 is TGTGCCAGCAGCCAAGGTGGAGGGAGCTCCTACAATGAGCAGTTCTTC. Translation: CASSQGGGSSYNEQFF.

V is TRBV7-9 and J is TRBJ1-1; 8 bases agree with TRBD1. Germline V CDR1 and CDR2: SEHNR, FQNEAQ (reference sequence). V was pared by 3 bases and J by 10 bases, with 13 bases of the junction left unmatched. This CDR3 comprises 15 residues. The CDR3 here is CASSLGTGARKTAFF. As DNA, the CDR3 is TGTGCCAGCAGCTTGGGGACAGGCGCGCGAAAAACAGCTTTCTTT.

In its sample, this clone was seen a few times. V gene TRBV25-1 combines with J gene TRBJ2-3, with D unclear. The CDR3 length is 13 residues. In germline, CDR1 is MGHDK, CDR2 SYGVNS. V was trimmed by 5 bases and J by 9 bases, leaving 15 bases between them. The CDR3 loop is CASSLRLRGTQYF. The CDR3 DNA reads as TGTGCCAGCAGTCTACGACTCCGTGGGACGCAGTATTTT.

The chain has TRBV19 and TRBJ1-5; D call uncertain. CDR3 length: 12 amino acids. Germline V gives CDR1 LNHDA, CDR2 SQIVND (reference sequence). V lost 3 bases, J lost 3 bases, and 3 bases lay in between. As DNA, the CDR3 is TGTGCCAGTAGTATTCCCAATCAGCCCCAGCATTTT. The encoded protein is CASSIPNQPQHF. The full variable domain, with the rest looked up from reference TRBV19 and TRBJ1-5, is DGGITQSPKYLFRKEGQNVTLSCEQNLNHDAMYWYRQDPGQGLRLIYYSQIVNDFQKGDIAEGYSVSREKKESFPLTVTSAQKNPTAFYLCASSIPNQPQHFGDGTRLSIL.

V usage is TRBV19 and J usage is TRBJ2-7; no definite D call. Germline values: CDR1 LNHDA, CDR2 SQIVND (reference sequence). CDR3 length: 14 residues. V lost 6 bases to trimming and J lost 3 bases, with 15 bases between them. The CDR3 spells CASSPPRAYYEQYF. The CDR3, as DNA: TGTGCCAGTAGCCCCCCCCGGGCGTACTACGAGCAGTACTTC.

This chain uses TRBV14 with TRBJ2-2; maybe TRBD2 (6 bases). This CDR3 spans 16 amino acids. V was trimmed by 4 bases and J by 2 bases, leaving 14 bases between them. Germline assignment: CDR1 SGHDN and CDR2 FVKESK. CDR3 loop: CASSPSLALNTGELFF. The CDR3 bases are TGTGCCAGCAGCCCCTCCCTAGCGCTTAACACCGGGGAGCTGTTTTTT.